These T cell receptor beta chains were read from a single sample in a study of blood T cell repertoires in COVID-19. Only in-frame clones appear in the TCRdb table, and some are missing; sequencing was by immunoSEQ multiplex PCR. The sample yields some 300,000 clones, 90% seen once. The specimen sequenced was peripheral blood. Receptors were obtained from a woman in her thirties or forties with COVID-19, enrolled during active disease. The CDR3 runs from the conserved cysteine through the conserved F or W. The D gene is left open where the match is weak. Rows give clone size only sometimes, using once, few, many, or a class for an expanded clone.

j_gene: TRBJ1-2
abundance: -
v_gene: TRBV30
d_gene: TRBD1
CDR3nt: TGTGCCGGACAGGGTAGGAGAGGCTATGGCTACACCTTC
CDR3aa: CAGQGRRGYGYTF

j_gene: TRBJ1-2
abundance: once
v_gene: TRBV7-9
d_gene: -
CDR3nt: TGTGCCAGCAGCTTAGAGGAGCTCTATGGCTACACCTTC
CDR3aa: CASSLEELYGYTF

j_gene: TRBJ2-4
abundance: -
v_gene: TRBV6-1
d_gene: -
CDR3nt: TGTGCCAGCAGTGAGGCGGGGGCCTCCAGGTACTTC
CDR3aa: CASSEAGASRYF

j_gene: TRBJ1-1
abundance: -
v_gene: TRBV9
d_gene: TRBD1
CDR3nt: TGTGCCAGCAGCGCCGGACAGGGCACTGAAGCTTTCTTT
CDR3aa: CASSAGQGTEAFF

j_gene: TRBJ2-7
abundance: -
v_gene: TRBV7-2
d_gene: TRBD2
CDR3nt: TGTGCCAGCAGCTTATTTGGGGGAGGGCCGGGCGAGCAGTACTTC
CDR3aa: CASSLFGGGPGEQYF

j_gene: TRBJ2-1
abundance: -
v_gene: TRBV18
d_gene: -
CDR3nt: TGTGCCAGCTCAAGGGGGTTTAACAATGAGCAGTTCTTC
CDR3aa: CASSRGFNNEQFF

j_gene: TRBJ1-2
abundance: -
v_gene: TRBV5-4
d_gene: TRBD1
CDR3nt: TGTGCCAGCAGCCCAGAGGGACAGTCGGCCTATAGCTACACCTTC
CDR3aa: CASSPEGQSAYSYTF

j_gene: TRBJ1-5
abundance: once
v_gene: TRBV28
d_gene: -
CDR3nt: TGTGCCAGCAGTTTAAGCGGCGGGAATCAGCCCCAGCATTTT
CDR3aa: CASSLSGGNQPQHF

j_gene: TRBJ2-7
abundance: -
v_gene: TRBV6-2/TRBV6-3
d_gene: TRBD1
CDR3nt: TGTGCCAGCAGTTACCCGTTTGGCAGGGGGTCCTACGAGCAGTACTTC
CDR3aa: CASSYPFGRGSYEQYF

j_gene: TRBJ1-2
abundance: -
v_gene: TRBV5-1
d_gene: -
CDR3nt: TGCGCCAGCAGCCGACATACTATCACAGGGTCTGACTATGGCTACACCTTC
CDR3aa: CASSRHTITGSDYGYTF

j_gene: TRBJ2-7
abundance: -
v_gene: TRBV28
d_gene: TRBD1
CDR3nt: TGTGCCAGCAGTTTATTGGGCAGGGGGCCGGGGGAGCAGTACTTC
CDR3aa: CASSLLGRGPGEQYF

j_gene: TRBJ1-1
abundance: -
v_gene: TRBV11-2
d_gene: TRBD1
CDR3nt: TGTGCCAGCAGCAAGGACAGGGGGAACACTGAAGCTTTCTTT
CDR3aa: CASSKDRGNTEAFF

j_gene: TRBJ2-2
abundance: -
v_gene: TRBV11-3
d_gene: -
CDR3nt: TGTGCCAGCACCCGAGACACCGGGGAGCTGTTTTTT
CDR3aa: CASTRDTGELFF

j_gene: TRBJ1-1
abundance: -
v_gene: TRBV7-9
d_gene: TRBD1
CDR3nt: TGTGCCAGCAGCCTCCGGGACAGGGGAGGGACTGAAGCTTTCTTT
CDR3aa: CASSLRDRGGTEAFF

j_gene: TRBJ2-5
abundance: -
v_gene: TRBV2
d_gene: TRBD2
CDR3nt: TGTGCCAACCAGGGACTAGCGGGAGAGACCCAGTACTTC
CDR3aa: CANQGLAGETQYF

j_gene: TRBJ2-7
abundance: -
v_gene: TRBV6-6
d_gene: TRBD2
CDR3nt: TGTGCCAGCTCAGGAGAAAGCGGGAGCGCCTACGAGCAGTACTTC
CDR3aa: CASSGESGSAYEQYF

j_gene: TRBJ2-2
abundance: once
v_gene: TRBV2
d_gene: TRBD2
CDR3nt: TGTGCCGGGTCGGGACTAGCGGGATTCGGCGGGGAGCTGTTTTTT
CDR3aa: CAGSGLAGFGGELFF

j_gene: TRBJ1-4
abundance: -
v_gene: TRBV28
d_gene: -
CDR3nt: TGTGCCAGCAGTTTTATCGACAGTAGGGAAAAACTGTTTTTT
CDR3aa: CASSFIDSREKLFF

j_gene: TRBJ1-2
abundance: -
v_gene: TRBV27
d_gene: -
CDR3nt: TGTGCCAGCAGTTTATATGGGGGGGAACAGTATGGCTACACCTTC
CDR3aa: CASSLYGGEQYGYTF

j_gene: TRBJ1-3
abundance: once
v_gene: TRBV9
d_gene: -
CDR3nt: TGTGCCAGCAGCGTACCCCGACAGGCTGACTCTGGAAACACCATATATTTT
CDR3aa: CASSVPRQADSGNTIYF

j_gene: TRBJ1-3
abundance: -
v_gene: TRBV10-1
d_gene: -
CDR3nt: TGCGCCAGCAGTGAGTCTACTGGCGGAGGAAACACCATATATTTT
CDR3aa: CASSESTGGGNTIYF

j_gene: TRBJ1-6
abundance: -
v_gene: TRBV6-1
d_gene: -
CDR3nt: TGTGCCAGCAGTGAACGAGTCTTACAGGGTGTGGGAAATTCACCCCTCCACTTT
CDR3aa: CASSERVLQGVGNSPLHF

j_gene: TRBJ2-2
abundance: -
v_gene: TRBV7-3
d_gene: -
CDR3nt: TGTGCCAGCAGCCGAGGGAGCGACGCCGCCGGGGAGCTGTTTTTT
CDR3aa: CASSRGSDAAGELFF

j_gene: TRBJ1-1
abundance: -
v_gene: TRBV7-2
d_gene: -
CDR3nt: TGTGCCAGCAGCTTAGGCCAGGGGAACACTGAAGCTTTCTTT
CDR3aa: CASSLGQGNTEAFF

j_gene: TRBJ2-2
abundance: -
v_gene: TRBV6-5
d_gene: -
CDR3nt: TGTGCCAGCACGATCGGAGGCACCGGGGAGCTGTTTTTT
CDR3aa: CASTIGGTGELFF

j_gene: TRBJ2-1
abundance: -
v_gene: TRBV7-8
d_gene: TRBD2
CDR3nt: TGTGCCAGCAGCTTAAGGGGGCAGGGGGGACTAGCGGTCTACAATGAGCAGTTCTTC
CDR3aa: CASSLRGQGGLAVYNEQFF

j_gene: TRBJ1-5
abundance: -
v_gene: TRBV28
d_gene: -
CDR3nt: TGTGCCAGCAGTTTAGTCGGTTCTTGGCCCCAGCATTTT
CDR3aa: CASSLVGSWPQHF

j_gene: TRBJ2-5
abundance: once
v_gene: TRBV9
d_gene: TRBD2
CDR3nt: TGTGCCAGCAGCCCAGATGGGACTAGCGGGAGGGTGGGAGAGACCCAGTACTTC
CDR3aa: CASSPDGTSGRVGETQYF

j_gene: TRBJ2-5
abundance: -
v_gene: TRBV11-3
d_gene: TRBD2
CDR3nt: TGTGCCAGCAGCCTGGGACTAGCGGGGGTACAAGAGACCCAGTACTTC
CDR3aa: CASSLGLAGVQETQYF

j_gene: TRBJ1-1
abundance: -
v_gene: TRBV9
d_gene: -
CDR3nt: TGTGCCAGCAGCGTAGGGGGCCAACTGAACACTGAAGCTTTCTTT
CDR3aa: CASSVGGQLNTEAFF

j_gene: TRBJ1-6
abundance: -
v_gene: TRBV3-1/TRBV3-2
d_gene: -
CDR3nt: TGTGCCAGCAGCCAGGTGGGAGGGACTGGATCACCCCTCCACTTT
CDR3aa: CASSQVGGTGSPLHF

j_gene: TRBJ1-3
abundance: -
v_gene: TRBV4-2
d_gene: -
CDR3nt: TGTGCCAGCAGTCCTCCCCCCGGCAGGGGCTCTGGAAACACCATATATTTT
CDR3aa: CASSPPPGRGSGNTIYF

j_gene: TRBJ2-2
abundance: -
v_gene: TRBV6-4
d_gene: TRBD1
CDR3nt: TGTGCCAGCCAAAGGAACCCCGTGGCAGGGGGCAACACCGGGGAGCTGTTTTTT
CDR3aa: CASQRNPVAGGNTGELFF

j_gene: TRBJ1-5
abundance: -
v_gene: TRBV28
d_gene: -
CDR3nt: TGTGCCAGCAGTTTCGCCCTCACTGGACAGTTTCAAATGCATAGCAATCAGCCCCAGCATTTT
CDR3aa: CASSFALTGQFQMHSNQPQHF

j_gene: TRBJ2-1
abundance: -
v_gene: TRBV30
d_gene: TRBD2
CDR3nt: TGTGCCTGGAGTCAGACTAGCGGGGGGCGAAATGAGCAGTTCTTC
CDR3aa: CAWSQTSGGRNEQFF

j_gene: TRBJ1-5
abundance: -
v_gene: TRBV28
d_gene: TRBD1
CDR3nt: TGTGCCAGCAGTCCACCGGGACAGCTCAGAGCGACTAATCAGCCCCAGCATTTT
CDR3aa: CASSPPGQLRATNQPQHF

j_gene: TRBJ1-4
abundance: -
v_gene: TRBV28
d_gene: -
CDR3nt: TGTGCCACCGAGGGGAGGGCCACCAATGAAAAACTGTTTTTT
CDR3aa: CATEGRATNEKLFF

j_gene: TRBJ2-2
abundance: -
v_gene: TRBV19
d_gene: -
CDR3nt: TGTGCCAGTAGTATCCCCACAGGGTCCGGGGAGCTGTTTTTT
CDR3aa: CASSIPTGSGELFF

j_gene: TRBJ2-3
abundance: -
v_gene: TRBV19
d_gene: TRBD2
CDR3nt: TGTGCCAGTAGTCAAGGGGGGACTAGCGGGAGATTGGGTACGCAGTATTTT
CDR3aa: CASSQGGTSGRLGTQYF

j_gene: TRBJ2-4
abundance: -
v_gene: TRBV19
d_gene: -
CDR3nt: TGTGCCAGTATCGACGCACGGGGTCGTCAAAACATTCAGTACTTC
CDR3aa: CASIDARGRQNIQYF

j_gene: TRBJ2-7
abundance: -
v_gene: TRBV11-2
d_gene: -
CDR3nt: TGTGCCAGCAGCCGGAATTTCGGGGAGCAGTACTTC
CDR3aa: CASSRNFGEQYF

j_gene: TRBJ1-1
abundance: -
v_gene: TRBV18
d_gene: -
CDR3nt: TGTGCCAGCTCACTGATACCACAGGTGAACACTGAAGCTTTCTTT
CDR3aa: CASSLIPQVNTEAFF

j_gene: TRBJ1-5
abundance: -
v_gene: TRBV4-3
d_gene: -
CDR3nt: TGCGCCAGCAGCCAAGATTTTAACGGACAGAACAATCAGCCCCAGCATTTT
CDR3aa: CASSQDFNGQNNQPQHF

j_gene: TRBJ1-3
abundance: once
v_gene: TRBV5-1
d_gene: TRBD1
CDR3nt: TGCGCCAGCAAGACAGGGTTCGCTGGAAACACCATATATTTT
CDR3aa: CASKTGFAGNTIYF

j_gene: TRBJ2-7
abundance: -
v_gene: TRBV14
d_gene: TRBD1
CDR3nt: TGTGCCAGCAGCCAAGGGGCAGGGGGTCCCTACGAGCAGTACTTC
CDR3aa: CASSQGAGGPYEQYF

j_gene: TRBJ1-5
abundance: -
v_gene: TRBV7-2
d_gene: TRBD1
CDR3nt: TGTGCCAGCAGCTTTGGGACAGGCGGCAATCAGCCCCAGCATTTT
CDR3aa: CASSFGTGGNQPQHF

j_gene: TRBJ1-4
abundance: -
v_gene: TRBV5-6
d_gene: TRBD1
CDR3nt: TGTGCCAGCAGCTCACAGCGGGACAGGGGGCAAGGGGATGAAAAACTGTTTTTT
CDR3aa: CASSSQRDRGQGDEKLFF

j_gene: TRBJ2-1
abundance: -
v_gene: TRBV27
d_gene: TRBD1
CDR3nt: TGTGCCAGCAGTTTAATATCAGGGGGCAGGGGCCCCTTCTTC
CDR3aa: CASSLISGGRGPFF

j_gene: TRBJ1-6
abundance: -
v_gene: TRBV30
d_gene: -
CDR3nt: TGTGCCTGGAGTGTACGAGTCAGGGATGGTTCACCCCTCCACTTT
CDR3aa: CAWSVRVRDGSPLHF

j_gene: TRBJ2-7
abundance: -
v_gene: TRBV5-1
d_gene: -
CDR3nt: TGCGCCAGCGCCAACCGGGACAACCCCTACGAGCAGTACTTC
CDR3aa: CASANRDNPYEQYF

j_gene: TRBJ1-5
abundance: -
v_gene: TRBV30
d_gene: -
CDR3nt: TGTGCCTGGAGTCCCAGTGATCAGCCCCAGCATTTT
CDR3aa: CAWSPSDQPQHF

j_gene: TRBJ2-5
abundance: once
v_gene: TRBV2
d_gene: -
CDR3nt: TGTGCCAGCAGCTATTTAGGGGACCAAGAGACCCAGTACTTC
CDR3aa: CASSYLGDQETQYF

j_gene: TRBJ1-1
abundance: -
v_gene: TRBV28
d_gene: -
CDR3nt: TGTGCCAGCACCCTAGTGGAATCTGAAGCTTTCTTT
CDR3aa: CASTLVESEAFF

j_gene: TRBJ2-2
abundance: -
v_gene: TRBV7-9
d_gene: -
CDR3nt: TGTGCCAGCAGCTTAGCGGTAGGGAGTGGCACCGGGGAGCTGTTTTTT
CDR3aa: CASSLAVGSGTGELFF

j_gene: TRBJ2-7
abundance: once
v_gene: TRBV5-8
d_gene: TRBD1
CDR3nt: TGTGCCAGCAACCATCTCCTACAGGGGGTTTTTAGCGAGCAGTACTTC
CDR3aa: CASNHLLQGVFSEQYF

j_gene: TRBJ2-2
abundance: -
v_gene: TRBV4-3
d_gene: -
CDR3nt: TGCGCCAGCAGCCAAGAAAGAGGAGGGACGGATTCGAACACCGGGGAGCTGTTTTTT
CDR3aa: CASSQERGGTDSNTGELFF

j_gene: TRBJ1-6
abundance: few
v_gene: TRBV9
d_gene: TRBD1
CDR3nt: TGTGCCAGCAGCGAAGGGTTGACAGGGAAAAATTCACCCCTCCACTTT
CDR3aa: CASSEGLTGKNSPLHF

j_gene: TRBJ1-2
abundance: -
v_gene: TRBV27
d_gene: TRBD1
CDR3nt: TGTGCCAGCAGTCAGGGGGTTGGCTACACCTTC
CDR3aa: CASSQGVGYTF

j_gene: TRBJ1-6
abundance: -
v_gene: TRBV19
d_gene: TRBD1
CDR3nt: TGTGCCAGTAGTATAGACGGGACAGCCACGCGAAGGTATTCACCCCTCCACTTT
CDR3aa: CASSIDGTATRRYSPLHF